A selection of T cell receptor beta chains follows, all from one sample in a study of control samples from healthy donors and cancer patients. Produced via immunoSEQ multiplex PCR; TCRdb's table is partial and in-frame only. The table lists about 140,000 clones, roughly nine tenths of them singletons. The sequenced material came from blood. These receptors were obtained from a man aged 18 to 29 in good health. CDR3s leave out the opening cysteine and the closing phenylalanine or tryptophan. A D gene is named only where the DNA matches it firmly.

d_call: NA
v_call: TRBV19
cdr3_aa: ASRESSGGTETQY

d_call: NA
v_call: TRBV5-6
cdr3_aa: ASTPDSYGYT

d_call: TRBD1
v_call: TRBV4-1
cdr3_aa: ASSQPGQGSYGYT

d_call: NA
v_call: TRBV2
cdr3_aa: ASREETHPYNEQF

d_call: NA
v_call: TRBV11-2
cdr3_aa: ASSQRLQGETQY

d_call: NA
v_call: TRBV7-9
cdr3_aa: ASSPLTPIQGSTDTQY

d_call: NA
v_call: TRBV29-1
cdr3_aa: SVEDRDRRANYGYT

d_call: TRBD1
v_call: TRBV28
cdr3_aa: ASSLGGGQGNSPLH

d_call: TRBD1
v_call: TRBV4-3
cdr3_aa: ASSGRQGAYEQY

d_call: NA
v_call: TRBV27
cdr3_aa: ASSLWNGNQPQH

d_call: NA
v_call: TRBV6-5
cdr3_aa: ASSKYPTGAEQY

d_call: TRBD1
v_call: TRBV6-5
cdr3_aa: ASRDRDRYNEQF

d_call: TRBD1
v_call: TRBV19
cdr3_aa: ASSAVRTGRAGYT

d_call: TRBD1
v_call: TRBV24-1
cdr3_aa: ATQDRASYNEQF

d_call: TRBD2
v_call: TRBV4-1
cdr3_aa: ASSRTGGENNEQF

d_call: NA
v_call: TRBV6-5
cdr3_aa: ASSYGPNTEAF

d_call: NA
v_call: TRBV3-1/TRBV3-2
cdr3_aa: ASSQSGRTGTDTQY

d_call: TRBD2
v_call: TRBV6-4
cdr3_aa: ASSDGLAGLDTQY

d_call: NA
v_call: TRBV28
cdr3_aa: ASSFDGYEQY

d_call: TRBD1
v_call: TRBV19
cdr3_aa: ASTKDREEAQPQH

d_call: NA
v_call: TRBV7-3
cdr3_aa: ASSLEGSASEQY

d_call: NA
v_call: TRBV6-6
cdr3_aa: ASKYSGQANTEAF

d_call: NA
v_call: TRBV12-5
cdr3_aa: ASGQGVWITEAF

d_call: NA
v_call: TRBV7-3
cdr3_aa: ASSGGSSANEQF

d_call: NA
v_call: TRBV7-6
cdr3_aa: ASSLFGSMPETQY

d_call: NA
v_call: TRBV19
cdr3_aa: ASSITANTEAF

d_call: TRBD2
v_call: TRBV5-6
cdr3_aa: ASSRLFAGGGETQY

d_call: TRBD1
v_call: TRBV28
cdr3_aa: ASSLSIGTVFSYEQY

d_call: NA
v_call: TRBV5-1
cdr3_aa: ASSMDPTLYGYT

d_call: TRBD1
v_call: TRBV27
cdr3_aa: ASRLDRVNSPLH

d_call: NA
v_call: TRBV5-4
cdr3_aa: ASSFGELGNYGYT

d_call: TRBD1
v_call: TRBV27
cdr3_aa: ASSLIGDRAKQPQH

d_call: NA
v_call: TRBV7-9
cdr3_aa: ASSYTGSEQY